This T cell receptor (beta chain) was sequenced in a study of blood T cells in healthy people across ages (dated by TCRdb to the mid-2010s). The study in broad terms: In model experiments, template switching captured roughly one uniquely barcoded TCR beta cDNA molecule for every two T cells. To avoid experimental bias, donors of different ages were distributed randomly across sequencing lanes. Using deep sequencing normalized with unique cDNA molecular identifiers, the study measured how TCR beta repertoire diversity changes with age. Four age groups were formed from the donors: young (average approximately 15 years), middle-aged (around 40), aged (over 55) and long-lived (about 80). The study analyzed two additional independent replicas of 1 million unique cDNA reads from the same blood draw for two donors, one aged 18 to 30 and one aged 80 or older.

The library was produced with 5' RACE. TCRdb lists the instrument as Illumina HiSeq 2500. A second roughly 7 to 12 cycle PCR used a sample-barcoded 5' primer and a J-beta primer mix. A unique molecular identifier was introduced onto each TCR beta cDNA molecule by a template-switch 5' adaptor carrying 12 random nucleotides. Each sample yielded at least 2.5 million CDR3-containing paired-end reads. First-strand cDNA synthesis was performed from all RNA using the Mint cDNA synthesis kit, with priming by a TRBC-specific oligonucleotide. Following uracil-DNA glycosylase treatment, all cDNA underwent a first 18-cycle PCR with the universal primers M1SS and BC2_uni_R. Per the original workflow: For normalization, 1 million high-quality reads, each with a distinct molecular identifier, were randomly selected from each sample. Instead of being binned into consensus sequences, reads that shared molecular identifiers were thrown out. CDR3 identification, clonotype clustering and error correction used MiTCR with a Q25 quality threshold and the strictest error-elimination algorithm. A nonparametric unseen species model using Euler transformation provided a lower-bound estimate of total TCR beta diversity. TCRdb reran the public reads through fastp at Q25 and MiXCR, keeping productive beta chains. Every CDR3 protein is listed once, alongside the most common genes and DNA of its rows. For this entry, the V and J calls and clone size follow TCRdb and not the study's own pipeline. This sample gives about 650,000 distinct CDR3 sequences in total; 32% of them show up just once. 15% of the sample lies in the top ten.

This clonotype was seen many times. Its antigen specificity is not known. Base qualities are missing; no much larger clone stands one base away. General conclusions and limits of the study: Since profiling was done on bulk unsorted PBMCs, naive and antigen-experienced compartments could not be conclusively compared. Estimates of total diversity based on one million sequenced T cells were regarded as lower bounds and as underestimates. Observed TCR beta diversity per million T cells fell roughly linearly with age, and a significant reduction was already apparent by age roughly 40. Donor CMV infection status was unknown, potentially confounding age-related changes in expanded clonotypes. There was a strong correlation between observed TCR beta diversity and the percentage of naive T cells measured by flow cytometry. Compared with the aged group, more naive CD4+ T cells, fewer expanded clones and increased TCR diversity were shown by the long-lived group, suggesting age selection.

The roughly 39 donors, aged about 6 to 95 years, were systemically healthy Caucasian individuals from Russia. Each donor gave 8 to 10 milliliters of peripheral blood, drawn into EDTA-treated Vacutainer tubes. Ficoll-Paque density-gradient centrifugation was used to isolate PBMCs, with at least 7 million per sample. Trizol reagent was used to extract total RNA from PBMCs, with at least 5.5 micrograms per sample. Naive CD45RAhigh/CD27high T cell percentages were measured by flow cytometry on a PBMC aliquot from every donor. Trimming removed 0 bases from V and 6 bases from J; the gene matches leave 8 bases unexplained. As encoded in the germline V gene, CDR1 is SGHRS while CDR2 is YFSETQ. From the cysteine up to the phenylalanine, the CDR3 has a length of 15 residues. This entry keeps only the CDR3 DNA: 45 bases, framed from base 1.

This TCR came from a woman of 80 years or more in good health. Donor details come from another sample of the same person, matched by shared clones. The chain is encoded by TRBV5-1 joined to TRBJ1-1; 7 central nucleotides agree with TRBD1. The sequencing input was blood. The nucleotide sequence reads as follows: TGCGCCAGCAGCTTGGGACACAGGGGTACGTCTGAAGCTTTCTTT. This yields the protein CASSLGHRGTSEAFF.